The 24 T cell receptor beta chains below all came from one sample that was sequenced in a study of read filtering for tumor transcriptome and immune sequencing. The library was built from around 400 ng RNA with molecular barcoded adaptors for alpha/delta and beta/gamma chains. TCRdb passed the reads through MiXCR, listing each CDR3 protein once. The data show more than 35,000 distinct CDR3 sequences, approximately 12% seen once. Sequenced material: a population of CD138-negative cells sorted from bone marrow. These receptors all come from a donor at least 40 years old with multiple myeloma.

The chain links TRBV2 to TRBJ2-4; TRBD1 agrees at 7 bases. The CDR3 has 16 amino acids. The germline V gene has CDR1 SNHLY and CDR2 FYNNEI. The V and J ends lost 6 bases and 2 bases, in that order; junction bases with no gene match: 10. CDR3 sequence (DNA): TGTGCCAGCAGGGATATAAAGGGGGCAACCAAAAACATTCAGTACTTC. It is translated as CASRDIKGATKNIQYF.

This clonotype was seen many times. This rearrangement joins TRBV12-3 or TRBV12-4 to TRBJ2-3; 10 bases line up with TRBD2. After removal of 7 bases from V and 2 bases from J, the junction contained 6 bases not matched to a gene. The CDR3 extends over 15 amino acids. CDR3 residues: CASKIAGGLTDTQYF. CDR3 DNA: TGTGCCAGCAAGATAGCGGGGGGACTCACAGATACGCAGTATTTT.

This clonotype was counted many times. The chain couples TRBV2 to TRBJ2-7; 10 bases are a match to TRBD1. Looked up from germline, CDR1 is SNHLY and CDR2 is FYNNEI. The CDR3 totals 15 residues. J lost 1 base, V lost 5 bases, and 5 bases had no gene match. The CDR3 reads CASSLRQGASYEQYF. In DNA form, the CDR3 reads TGTGCCAGCAGTCTTAGACAGGGGGCTTCCTACGAGCAGTACTTC.

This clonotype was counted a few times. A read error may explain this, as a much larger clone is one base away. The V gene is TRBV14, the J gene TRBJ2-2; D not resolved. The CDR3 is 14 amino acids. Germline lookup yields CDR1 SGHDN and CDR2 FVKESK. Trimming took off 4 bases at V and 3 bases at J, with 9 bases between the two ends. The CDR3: CASSPRRYTGELFF. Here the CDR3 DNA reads TGTGCCAGCAGCCCTCGACGGTACACCGGGGAGCTGTTTTTT.

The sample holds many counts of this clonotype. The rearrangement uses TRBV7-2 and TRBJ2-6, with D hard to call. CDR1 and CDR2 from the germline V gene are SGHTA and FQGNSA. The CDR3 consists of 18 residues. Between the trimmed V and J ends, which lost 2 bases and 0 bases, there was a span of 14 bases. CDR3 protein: CASSLSRRSISGANVLTF. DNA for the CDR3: TGTGCCAGCAGCTTATCCAGACGGTCCATCTCTGGGGCCAACGTCCTGACTTTC. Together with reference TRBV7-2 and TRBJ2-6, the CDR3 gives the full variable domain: GAGVSQSPSNKVTEKGKDVELRCDPISGHTALYWYRQSLGQGLEFLIYFQGNSAPDKSGLPSDRFSAERTGGSVSTLTIQRTQQEDSAVYLCASSLSRRSISGANVLTFGAGSRLTVL.

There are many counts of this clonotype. CDR3 protein: CASSLEPTQNTEAFF. The CDR3 DNA follows: TGCGCCAGCAGCTTGGAGCCTACTCAAAACACTGAAGCTTTCTTT. The V and J genes are TRBV5-1 and TRBJ1-1; D gene ambiguous. The CDR3 has 15 residues. Trimming took 0 bases from V and 2 from J, leaving 11 bases between them. Germline V gene sequence: CDR1 SGHRS, CDR2 YFSETQ.

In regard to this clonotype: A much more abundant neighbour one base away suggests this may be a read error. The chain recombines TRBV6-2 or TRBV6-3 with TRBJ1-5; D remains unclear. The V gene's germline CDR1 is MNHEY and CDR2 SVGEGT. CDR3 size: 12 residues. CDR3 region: CASSFPNQSQHF. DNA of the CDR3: TGTGCCAGCAGTTTTCCGAATCAGTCCCAGCATTTT.

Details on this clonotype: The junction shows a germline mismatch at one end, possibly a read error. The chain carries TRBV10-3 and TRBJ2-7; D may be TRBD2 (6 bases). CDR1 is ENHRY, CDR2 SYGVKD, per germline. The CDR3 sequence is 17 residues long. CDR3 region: CAISEPLRGSTFYERYF. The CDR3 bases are TGTGCCATCAGTGAGCCCCTTCGGGGGTCCACGTTCTACGAGCGGTACTTC.

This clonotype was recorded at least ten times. The CDR3 sequence: CSVDTGTSAGETQYF. The DNA for the CDR3 is TGCAGCGTAGACACCGGGACTAGCGCTGGAGAGACCCAGTACTTC. V and J are TRBV29-1 and TRBJ2-5; 10 bases are a match to TRBD2. CDR1 and CDR2 (germline): SQVTM, ANQGSEA. V dropped 6 bases and J dropped 4; count of bases not matched to a gene: 11. This CDR3 comprises 15 residues.

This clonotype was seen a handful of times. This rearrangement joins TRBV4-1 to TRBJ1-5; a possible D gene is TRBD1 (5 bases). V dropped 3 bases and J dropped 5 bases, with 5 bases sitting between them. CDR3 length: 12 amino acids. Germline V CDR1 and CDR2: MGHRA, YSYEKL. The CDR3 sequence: CASSQGDQPQHF. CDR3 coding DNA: TGCGCCAGCAGCCAGGGGGATCAGCCCCAGCATTTT.

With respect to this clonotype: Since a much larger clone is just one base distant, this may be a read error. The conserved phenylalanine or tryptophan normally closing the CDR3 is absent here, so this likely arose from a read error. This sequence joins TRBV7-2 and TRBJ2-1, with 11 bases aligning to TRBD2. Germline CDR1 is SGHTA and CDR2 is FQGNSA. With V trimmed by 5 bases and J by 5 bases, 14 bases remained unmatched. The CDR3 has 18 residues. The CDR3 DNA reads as TGTGCCAGCAGCCTCCTAGATCCTAGCGGGGGGAGCGACAATGAGCAGTTCCTC. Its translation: CASSLLDPSGGSDNEQFL.

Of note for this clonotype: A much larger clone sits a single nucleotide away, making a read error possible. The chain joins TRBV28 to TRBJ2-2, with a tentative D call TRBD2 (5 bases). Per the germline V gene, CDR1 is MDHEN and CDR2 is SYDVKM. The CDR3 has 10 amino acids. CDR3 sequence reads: CASQSGELVF. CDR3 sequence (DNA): TGTGCCAGCCAGTCTGGGGAGCTGGTTTTT. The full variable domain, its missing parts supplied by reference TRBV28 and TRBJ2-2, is DVKVTQSSRYLVKRTGEKVFLECVQDMDHENMFWYRQDPGLGLRLIYFSYDVKMKEKGDIPEGYSVSREKKERFSLILESASTNQTSMYLCASQSGELVFGEGSRLTVL.

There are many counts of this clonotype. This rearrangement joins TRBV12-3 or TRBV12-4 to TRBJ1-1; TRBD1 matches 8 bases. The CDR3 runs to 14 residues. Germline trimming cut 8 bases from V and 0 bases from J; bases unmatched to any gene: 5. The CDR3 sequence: CASWTGWLNTEAFF. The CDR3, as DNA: TGTGCCAGCTGGACAGGGTGGTTGAACACTGAAGCTTTCTTT.

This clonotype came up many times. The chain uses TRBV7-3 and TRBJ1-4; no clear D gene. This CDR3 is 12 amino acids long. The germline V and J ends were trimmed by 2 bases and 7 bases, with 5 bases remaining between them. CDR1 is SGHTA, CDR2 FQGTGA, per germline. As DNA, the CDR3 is TGTGCCAGCAGCTTAGTACGTGAAAAACTGTTTTTT. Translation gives CASSLVREKLFF.

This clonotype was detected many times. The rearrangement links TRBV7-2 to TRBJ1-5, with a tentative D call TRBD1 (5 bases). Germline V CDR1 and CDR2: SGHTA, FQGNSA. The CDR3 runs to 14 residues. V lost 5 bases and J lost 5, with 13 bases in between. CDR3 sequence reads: CASSRGVSDQPQHF. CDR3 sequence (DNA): TGTGCCAGCAGCAGAGGGGTTTCGGATCAGCCCCAGCATTTT.

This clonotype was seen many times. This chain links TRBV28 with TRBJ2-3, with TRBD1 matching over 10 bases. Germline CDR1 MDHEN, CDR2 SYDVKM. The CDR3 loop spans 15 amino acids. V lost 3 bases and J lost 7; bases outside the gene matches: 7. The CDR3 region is CASSFWTGGIYTQYF. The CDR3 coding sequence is TGTGCCAGCAGTTTTTGGACAGGGGGGATTTATACGCAGTATTTT. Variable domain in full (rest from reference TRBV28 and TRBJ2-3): DVKVTQSSRYLVKRTGEKVFLECVQDMDHENMFWYRQDPGLGLRLIYFSYDVKMKEKGDIPEGYSVSREKKERFSLILESASTNQTSMYLCASSFWTGGIYTQYFGPGTRLTVL.

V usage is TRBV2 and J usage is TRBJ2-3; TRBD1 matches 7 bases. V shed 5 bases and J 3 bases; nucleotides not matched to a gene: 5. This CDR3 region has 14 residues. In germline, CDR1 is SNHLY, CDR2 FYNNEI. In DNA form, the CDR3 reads TGTGCCAGCAGTCGACAGGGAGCTACAGATACGCAGTATTTT. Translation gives CASSRQGATDTQYF. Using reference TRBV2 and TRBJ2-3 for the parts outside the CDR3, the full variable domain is EPEVTQTPSHQVTQMGQEVILRCVPISNHLYFYWYRQILGQKVEFLVSFYNNEISEKSEIFDDQFSVERPDGSNFTLKIRSTKLEDSAMYFCASSRQGATDTQYFGPGTRLTVL.

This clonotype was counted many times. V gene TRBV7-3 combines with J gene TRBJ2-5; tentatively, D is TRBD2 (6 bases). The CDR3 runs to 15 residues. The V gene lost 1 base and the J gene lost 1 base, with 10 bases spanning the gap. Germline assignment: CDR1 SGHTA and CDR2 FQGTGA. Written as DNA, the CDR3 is TGTGCCAGCAGCTTAAGGCCCGGGGGCCAAGAGACCCAGTACTTC. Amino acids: CASSLRPGGQETQYF.

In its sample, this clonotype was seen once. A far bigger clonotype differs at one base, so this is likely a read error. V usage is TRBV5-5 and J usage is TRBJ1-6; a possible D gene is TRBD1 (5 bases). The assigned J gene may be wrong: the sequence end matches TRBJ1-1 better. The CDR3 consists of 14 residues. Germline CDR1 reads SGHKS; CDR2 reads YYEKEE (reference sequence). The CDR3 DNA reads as TGTGCCAGCAGCCCGCTGGGGGACGGCACTGAAGCTTTCTTT. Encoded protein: CASSPLGDGTEAFF.

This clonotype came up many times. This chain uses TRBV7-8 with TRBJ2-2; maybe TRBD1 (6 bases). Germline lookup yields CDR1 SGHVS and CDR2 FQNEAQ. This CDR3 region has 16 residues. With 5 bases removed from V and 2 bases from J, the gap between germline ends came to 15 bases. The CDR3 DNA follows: TGTGCCAGCAGCGCGACAGGATTGAGTAACACCGGGGAGCTGTTTTTT. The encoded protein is CASSATGLSNTGELFF.

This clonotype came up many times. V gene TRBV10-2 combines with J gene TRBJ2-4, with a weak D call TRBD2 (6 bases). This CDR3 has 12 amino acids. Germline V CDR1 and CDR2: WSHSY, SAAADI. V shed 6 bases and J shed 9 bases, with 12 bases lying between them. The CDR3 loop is CASRGREAIQYF. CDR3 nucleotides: TGCGCCAGCAGGGGAAGGGAGGCCATTCAGTACTTC.

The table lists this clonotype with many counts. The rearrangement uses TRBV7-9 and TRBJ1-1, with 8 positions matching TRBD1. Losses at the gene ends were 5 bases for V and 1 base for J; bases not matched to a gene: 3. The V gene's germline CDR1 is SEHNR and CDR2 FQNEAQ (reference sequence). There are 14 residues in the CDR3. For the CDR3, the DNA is TGTGCCAGCAGCAAGGGACAGGAGAACACTGAAGCTTTCTTT. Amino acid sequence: CASSKGQENTEAFF. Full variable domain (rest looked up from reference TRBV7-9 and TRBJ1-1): DTGVSQNPRHKITKRGQNVTFRCDPISEHNRLYWYRQTLGQGPEFLTYFQNEAQLEKSRLLSDRFSAERPKGSFSTLEIQRTEQGDSAMYLCASSKGQENTEAFFGQGTRLTVV.

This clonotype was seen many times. The CDR3 region is CASSMAGQKSEQYF. In DNA form, the CDR3 reads TGTGCCAGTAGTATGGCGGGACAGAAGAGCGAGCAGTACTTC. The genes are TRBV19 and TRBJ2-7, with D maybe TRBD1 (7 bases). The CDR3 has 14 residues. Trimming removed 3 bases at V and 6 bases at J, with 15 bases between. Germline-derived CDR1 and CDR2 are LNHDA and SQIVND (reference sequence).

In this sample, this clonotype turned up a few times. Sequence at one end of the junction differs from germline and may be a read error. The CDR3 DNA reads TGCGCTAGCAGGAGCTCCAATGGCTCCACCTTC. Its protein is CASRSSNGSTF. This chain uses TRBV5-1 with TRBJ1-2, with no clear D. The CDR3 contains 11 residues. CDR1 is SGHRS, CDR2 YFSETQ, per germline.